This section outlines one T cell receptor beta chain sequence together with its context. Many counts were recorded for this clonotype. Its cognate antigen has yet to be identified. Qualities for individual bases were not recorded, and no much larger clone is one base off. Trimming takes 4 bases off V and 5 bases off J; junction bases not matched to a gene: 8. The CDR3, from cysteine to phenylalanine, totals 15 residues. Only the CDR3 DNA stays, 45 bases, in frame from base 1. The germline V gene (reference sequence) sets CDR1 to SGHKS and CDR2 to YYEKEE. The library was prepared using 5' RACE. Sequencing instrument: Illumina HiSeq 2000. A universal primer binding site was added through template switching, and the final cDNA carried a unique molecular identifier so that TCR cDNA molecules could be counted accurately. Specific primers in the conserved constant-segment region were used to synthesize first-strand cDNA for the TCR alpha and beta chains. To control for contamination, each cDNA library was double barcoded with a SMART-Mk sample barcode plus Illumina barcodes. TruSeq adapter sequences and Illumina sample barcodes were added in two successive PCR steps. The TCR alpha and beta cDNA libraries were sequenced on the Illumina HiSeq platform using custom primers. The paper's processing steps were these. MiGEC processed the raw reads to extract unique molecular identifiers, while MiXCR was used to determine the CDR3 positions. Recombination models were inferred per individual with the repgenHMM and IGoR tools using an EM algorithm. The tcR package in R was used for shared clonotype analysis, with sharing normalized by the product of cloneset sizes. To study raw recombination free of thymic and clonal selection effects, out-of-frame nonproductive sequences were analyzed. Using fastp at Q25 and MiXCR, TCRdb reprocessed the public reads and kept productive beta chains. Rows are unified per CDR3 protein, each entry keeping the most common DNA and genes. The V and J calls follow TCRdb's processing rather than the paper's. This sample gives about 160,000 distinct CDR3 sequences in total; around 3.5% of them show up just once. Around 8% of the sample lies in the top ten.

The sample originates from a study of identical twins (dated by TCRdb to about 2016). Describing the broader study: To test whether fetal clonotypes persist, the study used deep sequencing on TCR alpha and beta repertoires from monozygotic twins, unrelated adults of various ages, and cord blood. To rule out contamination, the twin experiments were replicated at different times with different library preparation protocols.

All donors were healthy Caucasians. Using Miltenyi CD45RO+ enrichment and human naive T-cell isolation kits, memory (CD45RO+) and naive T cells were isolated from PBMC. Paper-wide results and their limitations: Abundant cord blood beta clonotypes carried fewer insertions; young adult naive repertoires showed a weaker similar trend, while memory repertoires showed none. Compared with coincidental sharing between unrelated individuals, out-of-frame TCR alpha sequences shared between twins had an excess of sequences with low generation probability. Zero-insertion analyses could be partly confounded by invariant T cells such as MAIT and iNKT, though diverse VJ usage argued against such confounding for most clonotypes. In monozygotic twins, out-of-frame TCR alpha sharing was systematically underestimated by recombination models, although the models agreed with sharing between unrelated individuals. A weaker excess of twin sharing was found in beta out-of-frame sequences because the signal-to-noise ratio was lowered by fewer shared sequences. Conclusions relied on cross-sectional statistical analysis, since the same donors could not be followed over many years.

The clonotype was recovered from a man aged 18 to 30 in good health. The material sequenced was memory T cells sorted from blood. Reading the label with the study, this specimen's cell subset or site is: CD45RO+ enriched T cells. This chain is built from TRBV5-5 and TRBJ2-1, with 8 bases matching TRBD1. The DNA sequence is given as TGTGCCAGCAGCCCCCACGGACAGGGAGACAATGAGCAGTTCTTC. This encodes CASSPHGQGDNEQFF.